The rows below give T cell receptor beta chains drawn from one sample of a study of patients and donors after allogeneic stem cell transplantation. TCRdb redid the calling of the RT-PCR reads with MiXCR, one entry per CDR3 protein. The sample contains approximately 150,000 distinct CDR3 sequences, about 24% of which appear only once. Sequencing was carried out using blood, either unsorted or a sorted T cell fraction (not recorded which). These receptors originate from a human donor who was either an allogeneic HSCT recipient or a stem cell or donor lymphocyte infusion donor (not recorded which). It is not recorded whose cells these are; they may come from a transplant donor. Both conserved end residues are part of each CDR3. Fields, in order: clone size, J gene, V gene, D gene, CDR3 DNA, CDR3 protein. A D gene is named only where the DNA matches it firmly. Some rows have no size entry. The others give once, few or many, or a class for an expanded clone.

>few|TRBJ2-2|TRBV27|-
TGTGCCAGCAGTTTATCGGGGACCGGGGAGCTGTTTTTT
CASSLSGTGELFF
>-|TRBJ2-7|TRBV25-1|-
TGTGCCAGCAGTGATTATAGGTACGAGCAGTACTTC
CASSDYRYEQYF
>-|TRBJ2-1|TRBV14|TRBD1
TGTGCCAGCAGCCAAGATCGTTTGGGACAGGGGGCCAACTACAATGAGCAGTTCTTC
CASSQDRLGQGANYNEQFF
>many|TRBJ1-6|TRBV4-1|-
TGCGCCAGCAGCCAGGATGAGGGGAGCGGTTCACCCCTCCACTTT
CASSQDEGSGSPLHF
>many|TRBJ1-2|TRBV5-1|-
TGCGCCAGCAGCTTGGACCGGTATGGCTACACCTTC
CASSLDRYGYTF
>few|TRBJ1-4|TRBV20-1|-
TGCAGTGCTAACCTCTGGACAAGCGGACGGGAAAAACTGTTTTTT
CSANLWTSGREKLFF
>-|TRBJ1-2|TRBV29-1|-
TGCAGCGTTGAAAAGGTCTATGGCTACACCTTC
CSVEKVYGYTF
>few|TRBJ2-5|TRBV5-1|-
TGCGCCAGCAGCTTGGGTGAAATCCAAGAGACCCAGTACTTC
CASSLGEIQETQYF
>-|TRBJ1-1|TRBV20-1|-
TGCAGTGCTAGATCCGATGCAGAAGCTTTCTTT
CSARSDAEAFF
>-|TRBJ2-3|TRBV3-1|TRBD2
TGTGCCAGCAGCCCCGGGACTAGCGGCCTCACAGATACGCAGTATTTT
CASSPGTSGLTDTQYF
>-|TRBJ1-2|TRBV7-9|-
TGTGCCAGCAGCGGGACGTCAAATGGCTACACCTTC
CASSGTSNGYTF
>few|TRBJ2-5|TRBV9|-
TGTGCCAGCAGCGCCCATGGGGGCTCGGAGACCCAGTACTTC
CASSAHGGSETQYF
>many|TRBJ1-1|TRBV20-1|TRBD1
TGCAGTGCCAGGACAGGGATGAACACTGAAGCTTTCTTT
CSARTGMNTEAFF
>-|TRBJ1-5|TRBV4-1|TRBD1
TGCGCCAGCAGCCAAGATAACAGGGGGCTTCAGCCCCAGCATTTT
CASSQDNRGLQPQHF
>many|TRBJ1-4|TRBV20-1|-
TGCAGTGCTAGAGATTCAGGGGTGATAGAAAAACTGTTTTTT
CSARDSGVIEKLFF
>-|TRBJ2-7|TRBV3-1|TRBD1
TGTGCCAGCAGCCAAACCCTGACAGGGGCCTACGAGCAGTACTTC
CASSQTLTGAYEQYF
>few|TRBJ1-5|TRBV6-6|-
TGTGCCAGCAGTTTCCGGGTCCATCAGCCCCAGCATTTT
CASSFRVHQPQHF
>many|TRBJ1-1|TRBV12-3/TRBV12-4|-
TGTGCCAGCAGTAACAGCTGGGAAGGGAACACTGAAGCTTTCTTT
CASSNSWEGNTEAFF
>-|TRBJ2-1|TRBV20-1|-
TGCAGTGCTAACGGACAGTACAATGAGCAGTTCTTC
CSANGQYNEQFF
>few|TRBJ2-1|TRBV12-3/TRBV12-4|-
TGTGCCAGCAAAGGGGATTCGGAATGGAGTGAGCAGTTCTTC
CASKGDSEWSEQFF
>-|TRBJ1-4|TRBV9|-
TGTGCCAGCAGCCCCATGACAGGAACAGGGGAAAAACTGTTTTTT
CASSPMTGTGEKLFF
>-|TRBJ2-1|TRBV20-1|-
TGCAGTGCCGACGGCAATGAGCAGTTCTTC
CSADGNEQFF